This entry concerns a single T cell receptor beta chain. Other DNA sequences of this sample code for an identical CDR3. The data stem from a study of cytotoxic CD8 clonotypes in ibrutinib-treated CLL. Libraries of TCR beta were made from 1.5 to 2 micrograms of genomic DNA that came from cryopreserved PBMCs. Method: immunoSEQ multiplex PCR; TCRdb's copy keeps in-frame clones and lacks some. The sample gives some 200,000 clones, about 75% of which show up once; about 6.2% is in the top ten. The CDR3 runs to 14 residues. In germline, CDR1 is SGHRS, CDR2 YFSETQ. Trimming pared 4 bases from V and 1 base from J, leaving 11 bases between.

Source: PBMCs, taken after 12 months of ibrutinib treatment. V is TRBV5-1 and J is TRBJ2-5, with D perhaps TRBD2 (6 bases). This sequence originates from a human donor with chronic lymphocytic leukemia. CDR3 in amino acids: CASSHGGAQETQYF. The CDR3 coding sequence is TGCGCCAGCAGCCACGGGGGAGCCCAAGAGACCCAGTACTTC.